A single T cell receptor (beta chain) is shown here with its context. Germline V gene data show CDR1 as LNHNV and CDR2 as YYDKDF (reference sequence). The CDR3 is made up of 13 amino acids. V was clipped by 3 bases and J by 3 bases, with 9 bases between them. This record belongs to a study of shared clonotypes between healthy human individuals. Sorted-subset replicate PCR reactions were performed with around 200 ng DNA, corresponding to 30,000 to 35,000 T cell genomes. The data were produced by immunoSEQ multiplex PCR, yet TCRdb's version contains in-frame clones alone and is incomplete. The sample lists 950,000 to 1,300,000 clones; about three quarters were seen once.

The chain links TRBV15 to TRBJ2-7; D may be TRBD2 (6 bases). Sequencing was performed on memory CD4+ T cells sorted from blood. Subset in this sample: CD45RA-negative fraction. The clonotype was recovered from a man younger than 30 in good health. CDR3: CATSRGSGYEQYF. Here the CDR3 DNA reads TGTGCCACCAGCAGGGGTAGCGGCTACGAGCAGTACTTC.